The TCR beta chain under discussion was sequenced for a study of blood T cell repertoires in COVID-19. Overall study: PBMCs, B-cell-depleted T cells, or T cells were the source of the cDNA or gDNA that made up the material.

The CDR3 covers 14 residues. The germline gives CDR1 SQVTM, CDR2 ANQGSEA. Trimming took 4 bases from V and 4 from J, leaving 14 bases between them. Original methodology: Scientists estimated how many nucleated cells there were by amplifying reference gene primers. The protocol was immunoSEQ multiplex PCR, while the TCRdb copy is restricted to in-frame clones and leaves out a portion. V and J calls plus clone size are reproduced from that table; the DNA served to infer D and trimming. The table has 320,000 or so clones, roughly 89% seen once. Enrolled through a virtual design, the participants were between roughly 18 and 95 years of age and came from under 30 US areas. Participants' reported clinical history set cohort assignment.

The chain joins TRBV29-1 to TRBJ2-1; a possible D gene is TRBD2 (6 bases). The sequenced material came from PBMCs or T cells enriched from blood (not recorded which). The source is a man in his sixties who had recovered from COVID-19. The CDR3 reads CSVVSGAAYNEQFF. Written as DNA, the CDR3 is TGCAGCGTTGTCTCGGGAGCAGCTTACAATGAGCAGTTCTTC.